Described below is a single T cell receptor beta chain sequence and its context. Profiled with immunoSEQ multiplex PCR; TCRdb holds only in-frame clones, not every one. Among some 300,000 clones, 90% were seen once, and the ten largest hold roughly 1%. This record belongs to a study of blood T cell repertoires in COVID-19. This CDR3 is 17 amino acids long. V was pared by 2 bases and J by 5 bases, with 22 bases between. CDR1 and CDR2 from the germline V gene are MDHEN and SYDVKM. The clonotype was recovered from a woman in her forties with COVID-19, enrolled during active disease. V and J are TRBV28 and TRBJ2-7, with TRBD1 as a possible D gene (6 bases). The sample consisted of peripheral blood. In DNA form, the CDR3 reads TGTGCCAGCAGTTTAGGGGGCAGTTCCTATCTTGGCCACGAGCAGTACTTC. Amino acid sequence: CASSLGGSSYLGHEQYF.